This TCR beta chain comes out of a study of PD-L1 blockade in urothelial cancer. About the study: Patients started atezolizumab in about 2014, 1,200 mg intravenously every 3 weeks. Analyzed time points were 3 weeks (second dose) and 6 weeks after therapy began. Individuals in the cohort had been given 0 to 3 earlier chemotherapy regimens.

The CDR3 contains 15 residues. In germline, CDR1 is LNHDA, CDR2 SQIVND (reference sequence). Trimming removed 4 bases from V and 2 bases from J, with 13 bases in between. Assay used: immunoSEQ multiplex PCR; TCRdb lists only in-frame clones, some missing. The sample has tens of thousands of clones, approximately 86% seen once. This chain connects TRBV19 to TRBJ2-3; a weak D match, TRBD1 (6 bases). The clonotype was recovered from a man aged 60 to 69 with urothelial cancer. Sequenced material: PBMCs, taken around atezolizumab (anti-PD-L1) treatment. CDR3 sequence: CASSNPGVLTDTQYF. CDR3 nucleotide sequence: TGTGCCAGTAGTAACCCAGGGGTCCTCACAGATACGCAGTATTTT.